This T cell receptor (beta chain) was observed in a study of T cell responses to AZD1222 COVID-19 vaccine. Trimming left V 0 bases short and J 3 bases short, with 0 bases between. The V gene's germline CDR1 is SEHNR and CDR2 FQNEAQ (reference sequence). This CDR3 has 12 residues. Remarks on this clone: Other nucleotide sequences in the sample specify the same CDR3.

Some clones are missing from TCRdb's copy, which holds only in-frame ones; the method was immunoSEQ multiplex PCR. Of about 110,000 clones in the sample, roughly 90% were seen once. The sequence came from an adult in good health. The chain uses TRBV7-9 and TRBJ1-5; D unclear. The sample in question was peripheral blood, obtained on day 0 of MenACWY control vaccination. The CDR3 DNA reads as TGTGCCAGCAGCTTAGCCAATCAGCCCCAGCATTTT. Protein: CASSLANQPQHF.